A single T cell receptor beta chain is shown here with its context. No antigen is known for it. This table comes from immunoSEQ multiplex PCR, and its TCRdb copy is limited to in-frame clones, with some not included. Of 95,000 to 110,000 clones listed, about 91% are singletons. This CDR3 has 14 residues. CDR1 is SGHRS and CDR2 is YFSETQ in the germline V gene. Trimming stripped 0 bases from V and 1 base from J, with 7 bases between. This specimen comes from a study of OX40 agonist ivuxolimab in advanced cancers. About the study: It was ivuxolimab, an agonistic anti-OX40 (CD134) antibody, that patients were treated with. People in dose escalation had one of these cancers: hepatocellular carcinoma, melanoma, renal cell or head and neck cancer. Eligibility rules accepted prior anti-PD-1, anti-PD-L1 or anti-CTLA-4 therapy, and 35% to 45% had some.

Study observations and caveats: Averaged across samples, CD8+ T cells carried more expanded clones than CD4+ did.

The receptor comes from an adult with an advanced solid tumor such as melanoma, head and neck, liver or kidney cancer. Sequencing used CD4+ or CD8+ T cells sorted from blood, obtained in a trial of the OX40 agonist ivuxolimab. The J gene is TRBJ1-1, the V gene TRBV5-1; D unclear. The CDR3: CASSLVPGNTEAFF. The CDR3 DNA reads TGCGCCAGCAGCTTGGTTCCGGGGAACACTGAAGCTTTCTTT.